These 30 T cell receptor beta chains were sequenced from one sample in a study of regulatory T cells in long-lasting Graves disease. Time point specified: persistent/refractory GD, antithyroid drugs over 5 years with positive TRAb. There was RNA extracted from PBMCs, and the TCR library was made from it. According to the study, TCR beta libraries were built with iRepertoire HTBI primers and CDR3-region Arm-PCR. TCRdb analysed the multiplex PCR reads with MiXCR anew, one entry per CDR3 protein. This table has more than 650,000 distinct CDR3 sequences, around 30% appearing once. The material was peripheral blood mononuclear cells (PBMCs), obtained when the disease was refractory, from a patient treated with antithyroid drugs. The receptors were gathered from a female donor with Graves disease.

The V call is TRBV25-1, the J call TRBJ1-6, with D maybe TRBD1 (6 bases). CDR1 and CDR2 (germline): MGHDK, SYGVNS. The ends were cut back, 3 bases at V and 0 bases at J, with 15 bases in the middle. CDR3 size: 18 residues. The CDR3 sequence: CASSDRPSGVSYNSPLHF. DNA of the CDR3: TGTGCCAGCAGTGATAGACCTTCAGGGGTCTCCTATAATTCACCCCTCCACTTT.

This clonotype occurred a few times. The rearrangement joins TRBV30 to TRBJ1-3; D not resolved. This CDR3 region has 16 residues. The V and J ends lost 1 base and 0 bases respectively, with 13 bases between them. Germline values: CDR1 GTSNPN, CDR2 SVGIG (reference sequence). The CDR3 reads CAWSAGRTSSGNTIYF. CDR3 DNA: TGTGCCTGGAGTGCCGGACGGACGAGCTCTGGAAACACCATATATTTT.

This clonotype was seen many times. The rearrangement joins TRBV28 to TRBJ1-4, with D uncertain. V was cut by 6 bases and J by 6 bases, with 5 bases left in between. Germline V lookup: CDR1 MDHEN, CDR2 SYDVKM. The CDR3 sequence is 11 residues long. Here the CDR3 reads CASRSYEKLFF. CDR3 in DNA: TGTGCCAGCAGATCTTATGAAAAACTGTTTTTT.

The CDR3 coding sequence is TGTGCCAGCAGTGAGAATCAGGGTGGTGAGCAGTTCTTC. Translated, it gives CASSENQGGEQFF. The chain joins TRBV2 to TRBJ2-1, with a possible D match to TRBD1 (5 bases). Trimming stripped 3 bases from V and 9 bases from J, with 12 bases between. Germline CDR1 is SNHLY and CDR2 is FYNNEI. This CDR3 spans 13 amino acids.

This clonotype was counted only a few times. The chain links TRBV11-2 to TRBJ2-7; no firm D call. The CDR3 totals 14 residues. V was trimmed by 4 bases and J by 0 bases, leaving 10 bases between them. Germline values: CDR1 SGHAT, CDR2 FQNNGV. The DNA of the CDR3 is TGTGCCAGCAGCTACGGCGCGACCTCCTACGAGCAGTACTTC. Translated: CASSYGATSYEQYF.

A few counts support this clonotype. The V call is TRBV7-3, the J call TRBJ1-1; 9 bases are shared with TRBD1. Germline V gene data show CDR1 as SGHTA and CDR2 as FQGTGA. Trimming took 1 base from V and 6 from J; bases not matched to a gene: 6. This CDR3 spans 15 amino acids. CDR3 region: CASSLIGQGTSEAFF. In nucleotides, the CDR3 is TGTGCCAGCAGCTTAATAGGACAGGGGACGTCTGAAGCTTTCTTT.

The table lists this clonotype with a few counts. This sequence joins TRBV2 and TRBJ1-3; 8 positions match TRBD1. Germline V gene sequence: CDR1 SNHLY, CDR2 FYNNEI. The V and J ends lost 5 bases and 3 bases, in that order; junction bases with no gene match: 3. There are 14 residues in the CDR3. The CDR3 DNA follows: TGTGCCAGCAGTCTACAGGGGGATGGAAACACCATATATTTT. Its protein is CASSLQGDGNTIYF.

This clonotype has ten or more counts. The chain combines TRBV12-3 or TRBV12-4 with TRBJ1-2; 10 bases map to TRBD1. J lost 8 bases, V lost 3 bases, and 9 bases had no gene match. This CDR3 has 15 residues. CDR3 sequence (DNA): TGTGCCAGCAGTTTGGTAGGGACAGGGGTCATGGGCTACACCTTC. This gives the protein CASSLVGTGVMGYTF.

V gene TRBV19 combines with J gene TRBJ1-5, with 8 bases aligning to TRBD1. The germline gives CDR1 LNHDA, CDR2 SQIVND (reference sequence). This CDR3 region has 13 residues. With V trimmed by 6 bases and J by 4 bases, 2 bases remained unmatched. In DNA, the CDR3 is TGTGCCAGTAGAAGGGACAGGAATCAGCCCCAGCATTTT. Translating gives CASRRDRNQPQHF.

This clonotype has a count of ten or more. The chain couples TRBV2 to TRBJ2-6; D perhaps matches TRBD2 (5 bases). From germline, CDR1 is SNHLY and CDR2 FYNNEI. CDR3 size: 13 residues. This CDR3 reads CAEGRSGANVLTF. As DNA, the CDR3 is TGTGCTGAGGGTCGTTCTGGGGCCAACGTCCTGACTTTC.

The rearrangement joins TRBV25-1 to TRBJ1-1, with D maybe TRBD1 (6 bases). The CDR3 length is 13 residues. Germline assignment: CDR1 MGHDK and CDR2 SYGVNS. Trimming took 1 base from V and 5 from J, leaving 8 bases between them. The CDR3 loop reads CASSEWGATEAFF. For the CDR3, the DNA is TGTGCCAGCAGTGAATGGGGGGCTACTGAAGCTTTCTTT.

This clonotype was counted between two and nine times. V and J are TRBV7-2 and TRBJ1-2; 9 positions agree with TRBD1. Germline V gene lookup returns CDR1 SGHTA and CDR2 FQGNSA. The V gene end was trimmed by 1 base and the J gene end by 8 bases; junction bases not matched to a gene: 2. The CDR3 extends over 13 amino acids. The CDR3 nucleotides read TGTGCCAGCAGCTTAGTGGGACAGGGAGGCTACACCTTC. This sequence encodes CASSLVGQGGYTF. The full variable domain, in which reference TRBV7-2 and TRBJ1-2 provide the parts outside the CDR3, is GAGVSQSPSNKVTEKGKDVELRCDPISGHTALYWYRQSLGQGLEFLIYFQGNSAPDKSGLPSDRFSAERTGGSVSTLTIQRTQQEDSAVYLCASSLVGQGGYTFGSGTRLTVV.

The sample holds many counts of this clonotype. The chain uses TRBV28 and TRBJ2-2; 8 positions match TRBD2. Germline CDR1 reads MDHEN; CDR2 reads SYDVKM. J gave up 3 bases and V 7 bases, and 4 bases lay outside the gene matches. This CDR3 has 14 residues. CDR3 protein: CASKREWYTGELFF. The CDR3 bases are TGTGCCAGCAAGCGGGAGTGGTACACCGGGGAGCTGTTTTTT.

The table lists this clonotype with a few counts. V usage is TRBV19 and J usage is TRBJ1-4; 8 bases agree with TRBD1. The CDR3 length is 15 residues. Per the germline V gene, CDR1 is LNHDA and CDR2 is SQIVND (reference sequence). V was clipped by 3 bases and J by 6 bases; unmatched bases: 6. The CDR3 here is CASSMPPTGDEKLFF. The CDR3 DNA reads TGTGCCAGTAGTATGCCCCCGACAGGGGATGAAAAACTGTTTTTT.

V usage is TRBV2 and J usage is TRBJ1-6, with D unresolved. The CDR3 has 15 amino acids. CDR1 and CDR2 from the germline V gene are SNHLY and FYNNEI. Trimming cost V 6 bases and J 6 bases, with 15 bases left between them. The CDR3 loop reads CASRDAGGFNSPLHF. In DNA, the CDR3 is TGTGCCAGCAGGGACGCCGGAGGGTTTAATTCACCCCTCCACTTT.

V usage is TRBV2 and J usage is TRBJ2-5; the match to TRBD2 covers 8 bases. From germline, CDR1 is SNHLY and CDR2 FYNNEI. The CDR3 has 14 residues. J lost 4 bases, V lost 4 bases, and 5 bases had no gene match. This chain's CDR3 is CASSVSGILETQYF. In nucleotides, the CDR3 is TGTGCCAGCAGTGTTAGCGGGATCTTAGAGACCCAGTACTTC.

V is TRBV7-9 and J is TRBJ2-7; D is perhaps TRBD1 (6 bases). V was clipped by 8 bases and J by 7 bases, with 15 bases between them. The CDR3 runs 12 residues. Germline assignment: CDR1 SEHNR and CDR2 FQNEAQ (reference sequence). This chain's CDR3 is CASGSQGWEQYF. The CDR3 DNA follows: TGTGCCAGCGGATCACAGGGTTGGGAGCAGTACTTC.

This clonotype occurred a few times. The chain joins TRBV6-1 to TRBJ2-7, with 7 bases identical to TRBD1. V was pared by 5 bases and J by 0 bases, with 7 bases of the junction left unmatched. The CDR3 has 15 residues. Germline CDR1 MNHNS, CDR2 SASEGT. The CDR3 sequence: CASSRTRDSSYEQYF. CDR3 nucleotide sequence: TGTGCCAGCAGTAGAACCCGGGACAGCTCCTACGAGCAGTACTTC.

This clonotype was recorded a few times. CDR3 DNA sequence: TGTGCCACCAGCAGAGTCATTAACTATGGCTACACCTTC. It yields the protein CATSRVINYGYTF. The rearrangement uses TRBV15 and TRBJ1-2; D uncertain. The CDR3 consists of 13 residues. V lost 1 base and J 1 base, leaving 4 bases between the germline ends. The V gene's germline CDR1 is LNHNV and CDR2 YYDKDF (reference sequence).

This clonotype occurred a few times. V usage is TRBV20-1 and J usage is TRBJ2-7; D call uncertain. The germline V gene has CDR1 DFQATT and CDR2 SNEGSKA (reference sequence). Trimming shortened V by 1 base and J by 3 bases, and 10 bases separated the two germline ends. CDR3 length equals 13 residues. The CDR3 DNA reads TGCAGTGCTAGAGGGATTAGCCACTACGAGCAGTACTTC. Translation: CSARGISHYEQYF.

V usage is TRBV5-1 and J usage is TRBJ2-6, with D unresolved. The CDR3 is 15 amino acids. Between the trimmed V and J ends, which lost 0 bases and 4 bases, there was a span of 8 bases. The germline V gene has CDR1 SGHRS and CDR2 YFSETQ. The CDR3 here is CASSLGRPGANVLTF. Here the CDR3 DNA reads TGCGCCAGCAGCTTGGGCAGGCCCGGGGCCAACGTCCTGACTTTC.

This clonotype was detected only a few times. The chain employs TRBV6-1 and TRBJ1-4; D is unresolved. The germline gives CDR1 MNHNS, CDR2 SASEGT. CDR3 length: 12 residues. Trimming stripped 6 bases from V and 5 bases from J, with 7 bases between. The CDR3 region has the DNA TGTGCCAGCAGCGGTCAAAATGAAAAACTGTTTTTT. It is translated as CASSGQNEKLFF.

This chain joins TRBV4-2 and TRBJ2-5; 14 bases line up with TRBD2. CDR1 is LGHNA, CDR2 YNFKEQ, per germline. The CDR3 loop spans 17 amino acids. The J segment lost 1 base and the V segment lost 2 bases, leaving 3 bases of the junction unmatched. The CDR3 region is CASSQPTSGRVQETQYF. The CDR3 DNA reads as TGTGCCAGCAGCCAACCGACTAGCGGGAGGGTCCAAGAGACCCAGTACTTC.

V usage is TRBV7-8 and J usage is TRBJ1-5; the match to TRBD1 covers 9 bases. The CDR3 covers 16 residues. The junction had 5 bases not matched to a gene; V was cut back by 5 bases and J by 0 bases. The germline CDR1 and CDR2 sequences are SGHVS and FQNEAQ. The CDR3: CASSPDRGDSNQPQHF. CDR3 nucleotides: TGTGCCAGCAGCCCGGACAGGGGTGATAGCAATCAGCCCCAGCATTTT.

The CDR3 loop is CASRADRVTYEQYF. DNA for the CDR3: TGTGCCAGCAGAGCGGACAGGGTAACCTACGAGCAGTACTTC. The rearrangement links TRBV27 to TRBJ2-7, with 8 bases lining up with TRBD1. Germline V gene data show CDR1 as MNHEY and CDR2 as SMNVEV (reference sequence). After removal of 6 bases from V and 2 bases from J, the junction contained 6 bases not matched to a gene. The CDR3 contains 14 residues.

This clonotype was seen at least ten times. This rearrangement joins TRBV12-3 or TRBV12-4 to TRBJ2-5; 7 nucleotides align to TRBD1. V shed 2 bases, J shed 1 base, and the junction held 10 bases outside the gene matches. The CDR3 runs to 17 residues. CDR3 in amino acids: CASSLSETRQGQETQYF. DNA for the CDR3: TGTGCCAGCAGTTTATCGGAGACGAGACAGGGCCAAGAGACCCAGTACTTC.

The chain combines TRBV7-6 with TRBJ1-1; D not resolved. The V end was cut by 5 bases, the J end by 0 bases, with 10 bases between. Germline values: CDR1 SGHVS, CDR2 FNYEAQ. The CDR3 is 14 amino acids. The CDR3 spells CASSPNPVNTEAFF. The CDR3 bases are TGTGCCAGCAGCCCCAACCCAGTGAACACTGAAGCTTTCTTT.

V gene TRBV30 combines with J gene TRBJ1-2, with D unresolved. Germline V gives CDR1 GTSNPN, CDR2 SVGIG (reference sequence). The CDR3 covers 12 residues. V was pared by 3 bases and J by 4 bases, with 9 bases between. This chain's CDR3 is CAWRVRGYGYTF. CDR3 DNA: TGTGCCTGGAGGGTGAGAGGCTATGGCTACACCTTC.

The table lists this clonotype with a few counts. One end of the junction fails to match germline, which may point to a read error. The CDR3: CASGYSPGSTNQPQHF. The CDR3 DNA is TGTGCCAGCGGTTACTCCCCGGGCTCCACAAATCAGCCCCAGCATTTT. The gene calls are TRBV6-5 and TRBJ1-5; D ambiguous. Germline-derived CDR1 and CDR2 are MNHEY and SVGAGI. CDR3 size: 16 residues.

V usage is TRBV6-2 or TRBV6-3 and J usage is TRBJ2-7, with 8 bases aligning to TRBD1. Germline V gives CDR1 MNHEY, CDR2 SVGEGT. Trimming at V came to 6 bases and at J to 6 bases, leaving 10 bases not matched to a gene. This CDR3 contains 14 residues. CDR3 in amino acids: CASRGTGGLREQYF. CDR3 DNA sequence: TGTGCCAGCAGGGGGACAGGAGGACTACGCGAGCAGTACTTC.